The 23 T cell receptor beta chains listed next were all sequenced from one sample in a study of T-cell reconstitution after alpha-beta-depleted transplantation in children (dated by TCRdb to about 2016). Library construction relied on PCR. The sequencer was an Illumina HiSeq 2500. TCR libraries were prepared with molecular barcoding, using unique molecular identifiers to normalize TCRbeta repertoire quantification. Using fastp at Q25 and MiXCR, TCRdb reprocessed the public reads and kept productive beta chains. Entries that share a CDR3 protein sequence are merged under the most common genes and DNA. The sample records approximately 490,000 distinct CDR3 sequences, around 13% of which are singletons. Of the sample, around 6% is held by the ten largest clones. Sequencing used PBMCs from the stem cell graft donor, obtained from the stem cell graft. These receptors were obtained from a human donor who donated a stem cell graft to a child with combined immunodeficiency.

The genes are TRBV12-3 or TRBV12-4 and TRBJ2-3, with 10 bases lining up with TRBD1. Trimming at V came to 6 bases and at J to 6 bases, leaving 9 bases not matched to a gene. There are 15 residues in the CDR3. The CDR3 DNA reads as TGTGCCAGCAGAGGCGGGACAGGGGCTAGTGATACGCAGTATTTT. Translation: CASRGGTGASDTQYF.

The V gene is TRBV5-1, the J gene TRBJ2-5; 7 bases fit TRBD1. The V segment lost 1 base and the J segment 1 base; nucleotides outside the gene matches: 10. Germline CDR1 SGHRS, CDR2 YFSETQ. This CDR3 comprises 17 residues. CDR3 in amino acids: CASSLSAVGTAQETQYF. CDR3 nucleotide sequence: TGCGCCAGCAGCTTGTCGGCCGTAGGGACAGCCCAAGAGACCCAGTACTTC.

V and J are TRBV21-1 and TRBJ2-7; the DNA was not compared with TRBD1, the D call given in the table. TRBV21-1 is deemed a pseudogene. The CDR3 contains 18 residues. The chain's CDR3 is CASSKASRSDREINGQYF. As DNA, the CDR3 is TGTGCCAGCAGCAAAGCGTCCCGTAGTGACAGGGAAATTAACGGGCAGTACTTC.

This clonotype was seen more than once but under ten times. The V and J genes are TRBV5-1 and TRBJ2-5; 11 bases are a match to TRBD2. Germline trimming cut 4 bases from V and 4 bases from J; bases unmatched to any gene: 3. CDR1 SGHRS and CDR2 YFSETQ come from the germline V gene. The CDR3 runs to 14 residues. The CDR3 region has the DNA TGCGCCAGCAGCCCCGGGACTAGCGGAGAGACCCAGTACTTC. Translated, it gives CASSPGTSGETQYF.

This clonotype has at least ten counts. The gene calls are TRBV6-5 and TRBJ2-3; the D gene is possibly TRBD1 (6 bases). The CDR3 spans 14 residues. Germline V gene data show CDR1 as MNHEY and CDR2 as SVGAGI. V lost 2 bases and J 4 bases, leaving 10 bases between the germline ends. The DNA of the CDR3 is TGTGCCAGCAGTTACCTGGGGGCGGCAGATACGCAGTATTTT. Amino acid sequence: CASSYLGAADTQYF.

The gene calls are TRBV18 and TRBJ2-1; 7 bases fit TRBD1. The CDR3 is made up of 15 amino acids. V shed 0 bases, J shed 7 bases, and the junction held 6 bases outside the gene matches. Germline V gives CDR1 KGHSH, CDR2 LQKENI. CDR3: CASSPPATGLNEQFF. The CDR3, as DNA: TGTGCCAGCTCACCACCGGCGACAGGGTTGAATGAGCAGTTCTTC.

In its sample, this clonotype was seen a few times. CDR3 bases: TGCGCCAGCGGACGACAGGGGGCTAACGAGCAGTACTTC. Its protein is CASGRQGANEQYF. The V call is TRBV5-1, the J call TRBJ2-7, with 10 bases matching TRBD1. This CDR3 is 13 amino acids long. Unmatched junction bases numbered 6, after V lost 7 bases and J lost 5 bases. Germline V gene lookup returns CDR1 SGHRS and CDR2 YFSETQ.

This clonotype occurred a few times. The genes are TRBV6-1 and TRBJ1-1; D might be TRBD1 (6 bases). This CDR3 region has 15 residues. V dropped 1 base and J dropped 4 bases, with 13 bases sitting between them. Germline V CDR1 and CDR2: MNHNS, SASEGT. The CDR3 DNA follows: TGTGCCAGCAGTGAAGAAGCGGCAGGGGTCACTGAAGCTTTCTTT. Residues: CASSEEAAGVTEAFF.

The chain links TRBV5-1 to TRBJ2-1; D may be TRBD2 (6 bases). V lost 0 bases and J 8 bases, leaving 12 bases between the germline ends. The V gene's germline CDR1 is SGHRS and CDR2 YFSETQ. This CDR3 region has 14 residues. The CDR3 DNA is TGCGCCAGCAGCTTGGGGGGAGGAGCCGATGAGCAGTTCTTC. Encoded protein: CASSLGGGADEQFF.

The sample holds a few counts of this clonotype. V is TRBV29-1 and J is TRBJ2-1; possible D gene TRBD2, 6 bases. The V gene lost 0 bases and the J gene lost 4 bases, with 16 bases spanning the gap. CDR1 is SQVTM, CDR2 ANQGSEA, per germline. The CDR3 spans 16 residues. The CDR3 reads CSVEEGGGRGYNEQFF. The CDR3 bases are TGCAGCGTTGAAGAGGGTGGGGGGAGAGGATACAATGAGCAGTTCTTC.

In its sample, this clonotype was seen a few times. V is TRBV7-2 and J is TRBJ1-5, with 9 bases matching TRBD1. The germline V gene has CDR1 SGHTA and CDR2 FQGNSA. V gave up 1 base and J gave up 9 bases; unmatched junction bases: 7. The CDR3 length is 15 residues. CDR3 DNA: TGTGCCAGCAGCTTAGTAGGGACAGGGAATGGGCCCCAGCATTTT. Amino acid sequence: CASSLVGTGNGPQHF.

Ten or more counts support this clonotype. The chain uses TRBV20-1 and TRBJ2-1, with 11 nucleotides matching TRBD2. Germline V gene sequence: CDR1 DFQATT, CDR2 SNEGSKA (reference sequence). Trimming took 6 bases from V and 5 from J; bases not matched to a gene: 12. There are 16 residues in the CDR3. CDR3 sequence reads: CSAISFTSGSDNEQFF. CDR3 coding DNA: TGCAGTGCAATATCGTTCACTAGCGGGAGTGACAATGAGCAGTTCTTC.

This clonotype has just a few counts. The rearrangement joins TRBV12-3 or TRBV12-4 to TRBJ2-4; D ambiguous. V dropped 3 bases and J dropped 3 bases, with 12 bases sitting between them. The CDR3 runs to 15 residues. The CDR3 nucleotides read TGTGCCAGCAGTTTTGTGGGTTTGGGCAAAAACATTCAGTACTTC. Translating it yields CASSFVGLGKNIQYF.

This clonotype was seen ten or more times. The genes are TRBV24-1 and TRBJ2-2, with TRBD1 identical over 7 bases. Germline loops: CDR1 KGHDR, CDR2 SFDVKD. Unmatched junction bases numbered 4, after V lost 2 bases and J lost 2 bases. The CDR3 is made up of 16 amino acids. The CDR3 protein is CATSDSRTGNTGELFF. The CDR3 DNA sequence: TGTGCCACCAGTGATTCTCGGACAGGCAACACCGGGGAGCTGTTTTTT.

In this sample, this clonotype turned up many times. This CDR3 is CASRGQGPGELFF. The CDR3 DNA reads as TGTGCCAGCAGGGGACAGGGGCCCGGGGAGCTGTTTTTT. The chain is built from TRBV9 and TRBJ2-2; the match to TRBD1 covers 10 bases. The V gene end was trimmed by 5 bases and the J gene end by 6 bases; junction bases not matched to a gene: 1. Germline CDR1 and CDR2: SGDLS and YYNGEE. The CDR3 consists of 13 residues.

This clonotype appeared many times. The chain joins TRBV20-1 to TRBJ2-7; D is possibly TRBD1 or TRBD2 (5 bases each). Germline loops: CDR1 DFQATT, CDR2 SNEGSKA (reference sequence). The CDR3 totals 13 residues. Trimming pared 6 bases from V and 2 bases from J, leaving 14 bases between. The chain's CDR3 is CSAGDVVPYEQYF. The CDR3 DNA reads TGCAGTGCGGGGGACGTTGTCCCCTACGAGCAGTACTTC.

This chain uses TRBV18 with TRBJ1-2; possible D gene TRBD1, 5 bases. This CDR3 is 13 amino acids long. Trimming removed 6 bases from V and 6 bases from J, with 14 bases in between. Germline CDR1 and CDR2: KGHSH and LQKENI. The CDR3 loop reads CASSAQGRHGYTF. The CDR3 nucleotides are TGTGCCAGCTCTGCCCAGGGTAGACATGGCTACACCTTC.

The rearrangement uses TRBV5-1 and TRBJ2-1, with 13 bases lining up with TRBD2. This CDR3 comprises 17 residues. V was pared by 4 bases and J by 8 bases, with 12 bases of the junction left unmatched. Per germline, CDR1 SGHRS and CDR2 YFSETQ. The CDR3 protein is CASSTGTSGLAGYEQFF. Here the CDR3 DNA reads TGCGCCAGCAGCACCGGGACATCGGGACTAGCGGGATATGAGCAGTTCTTC.

This clonotype was recorded a few times. V usage is TRBV7-8 and J usage is TRBJ1-5, with D perhaps TRBD1 (5 bases). With 5 bases removed from V and 4 bases from J, the gap between germline ends came to 15 bases. This CDR3 comprises 15 residues. Germline V gene sequence: CDR1 SGHVS, CDR2 FQNEAQ. This CDR3 reads CASSPEVAGNQPQHF. DNA for the CDR3: TGTGCCAGCAGCCCAGAGGTTGCAGGGAATCAGCCCCAGCATTTT.

This clonotype has at least ten counts. J is TRBJ2-3 and V is TRBV20-1; tentatively, D is TRBD2 (6 bases). CDR3 length: 13 residues. V was cut by 7 bases and J by 1 base, with 12 bases left in between. The germline V gene encodes CDR1 DFQATT and CDR2 SNEGSKA (reference sequence). The CDR3 reads CSVLGEGTDTQYF. As DNA, the CDR3 is TGCAGTGTCCTAGGGGAGGGCACAGATACGCAGTATTTT.

The sample holds a few counts of this clonotype. The chain links TRBV18 to TRBJ2-5, with TRBD1 identical over 7 bases. The CDR3 sequence is 16 residues long. CDR1 KGHSH and CDR2 LQKENI come from the germline V gene. Trimming cost V 2 bases and J 2 bases; bases outside gene matches: 8. The CDR3 region is CASSPRQGGGQETQYF. In DNA, the CDR3 is TGTGCCAGCTCACCAAGACAGGGTGGAGGACAAGAGACCCAGTACTTC. Variable domain in full (rest from reference TRBV18 and TRBJ2-5): NAGVMQNPRHLVRRRGQEARLRCSPMKGHSHVYWYRQLPEEGLKFMVYLQKENIIDESGMPKERFSAEFPKEGPSILRIQQVVRGDSAAYFCASSPRQGGGQETQYFGPGTRLLVL.

This clonotype was seen a handful of times. The chain couples TRBV30 to TRBJ2-3, with D uncertain. The germline V gene has CDR1 GTSNPN and CDR2 SVGIG (reference sequence). V lost 2 bases and J 2 bases, leaving 8 bases between the germline ends. The CDR3 length is 13 residues. This CDR3 is CAWSLAATDTQYF. The CDR3 DNA is TGTGCCTGGAGTCTTGCCGCCACAGATACGCAGTATTTT.

At least ten counts were recorded for this clonotype. The V gene is TRBV6-2 or TRBV6-3, the J gene TRBJ2-2; either TRBD1 or TRBD2 may supply D (5 bases each). CDR3 length: 15 residues. Germline CDR1 and CDR2: MNHEY and SVGEGT. The germline V and J ends were trimmed by 5 bases and 7 bases, with 17 bases remaining between them. The CDR3 is CASSTGPEWVGELFF. CDR3 DNA: TGTGCCAGCAGTACGGGACCGGAGTGGGTCGGGGAGCTGTTTTTT.